This entry concerns a single TCR beta chain. This clonotype was seen many times. The antigen this receptor binds is unknown. No much larger clone exists at a distance of one base, and base qualities are not known. The data are from a study of early T cells in non-severe SARS-CoV-2 infection (dated by TCRdb to the early 2020s). Context from the whole study: Bulk RNA from unsorted whole blood was used for TCR sequencing, so alpha and beta chains could not be paired. Paper-wide results and their limitations: VDJdb matching was skewed toward anti-spike CD8 responses, so virus-specific expansions were likely underestimated and private and CD4 specificities were missed.

A case-control design nested within a healthcare worker cohort in London, UK, was used, with weekly nasopharyngeal swab PCR tests and blood sampling performed. Healthcare workers were recruited between 23 and 31 March 2020, during the week of the UK lockdown, and were followed weekly for up to roughly 15 weeks. CDR3 length: 15 amino acids, cysteine to phenylalanine. Only the CDR3 region is kept as DNA, spanning 45 bases read in frame from base 1. CDR1 is given as LGHDT and CDR2 as YNNKEL, both from the germline V gene (reference sequence). The germline ends are 8 bases apart after V is trimmed by 0 bases and J by 1 base. Library construction relied on 5' RACE. TCRdb shows the sequencer as NextSeq 500. In the TCR library protocol, unique molecular identifiers were attached to individual cDNA molecules to correct for PCR bias and sequencing error. Both TCR alpha and beta chains were sequenced, and tight co-correlation was observed between alpha and beta sequence abundances in each sample. The published analysis was carried out like this. Decombinator V4 was used to annotate TCR sequences for V gene, J gene and CDR3. TCRs were defined as expanded if a significant change between any two time points was detected under a Poisson model with p below 0.0001. TCR abundances were normalised to the total number of TCRs sequenced per sample and expressed as counts per million. MAIT TCRs were defined by TRAV1-2 paired with TRAJ12, TRAJ20 or TRAJ33, and iNKT TCRs by TRAV10 paired with TRAJ18. VDJdb, accessed 1 November 2021, was searched for CMV, EBV and SARS-CoV-2 annotated TCRs, with TCRs annotated for multiple antigens excluded. The public reads were reprocessed in TCRdb via fastp at Q25 and MiXCR, keeping in-frame beta chains. Rows are unified per CDR3 protein, each entry keeping the most common DNA and genes. These V and J calls originate from TCRdb's pipeline instead of the authors' own analysis. A total of 35,000 to 40,000 distinct CDR3 sequences appear in this sample, 3.5% to 5% of them only once. Roughly 15% of the sample comes from the top ten.

The source material was whole blood. Recombination linked TRBV3-1 to TRBJ2-3, and TRBD1 may be the D gene, going by 6 matching bases. The receptor was isolated from an adult who was a healthcare worker with PCR-confirmed SARS-CoV-2 infection or an uninfected control (not recorded which). The nucleotides are TGTGCCAGCAGCCAAGACAAGGGGGGCACAGATACGCAGTATTTT. This codes for CASSQDKGGTDTQYF.